Here is one T cell receptor (beta chain) with its context. This entry comes from a study of blood T cell repertoires in COVID-19. For the study at large: The origin of the acute and convalescent COVID-19 samples was the United States, Italy and Spain. T cells, B-cell-depleted T cells, or PBMCs provided the cDNA or gDNA that served as material.

In the authors' workflow: Estimates of nucleated cell counts were drawn from the amplification of reference gene primers. The data were produced by immunoSEQ multiplex PCR, yet TCRdb's version contains in-frame clones alone and is incomplete. That table is the source of V, J and clone size, and D and trimming were worked out from the DNA. The sample consists of 70,000 to 95,000 clones, about 92% of them appearing once. The V gene end was trimmed by 3 bases and the J gene end by 0 bases; junction bases not matched to a gene: 8. The CDR3 length is 16 residues. The V gene's germline CDR1 is GTSNPN and CDR2 SVGIG (reference sequence).

The origin of this receptor is a man in his fifties with acute or convalescent COVID-19. The genes are TRBV30 and TRBJ1-1; TRBD1 matches at 9 bases. Sequencing was performed on peripheral blood. The CDR3 is CAWSGDRAFVNTEAFF. The CDR3 DNA follows: TGTGCCTGGAGCGGGGACAGGGCCTTCGTGAACACTGAAGCTTTCTTT.